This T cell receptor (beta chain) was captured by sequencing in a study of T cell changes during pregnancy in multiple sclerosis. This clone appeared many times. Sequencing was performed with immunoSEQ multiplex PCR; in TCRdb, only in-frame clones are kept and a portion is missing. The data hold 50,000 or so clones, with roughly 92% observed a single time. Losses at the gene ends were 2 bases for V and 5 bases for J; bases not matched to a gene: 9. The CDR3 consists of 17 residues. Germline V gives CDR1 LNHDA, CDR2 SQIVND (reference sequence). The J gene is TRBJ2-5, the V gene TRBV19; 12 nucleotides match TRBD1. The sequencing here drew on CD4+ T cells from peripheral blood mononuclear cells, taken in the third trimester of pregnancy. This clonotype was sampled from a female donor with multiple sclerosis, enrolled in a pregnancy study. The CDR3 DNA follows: TGTGCCAGTAGTATATCCGGGACAGGGGGCGCACTGGAGACCCAGTACTTC. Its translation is CASSISGTGGALETQYF. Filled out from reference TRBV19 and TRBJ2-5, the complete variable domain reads DGGITQSPKYLFRKEGQNVTLSCEQNLNHDAMYWYRQDPGQGLRLIYYSQIVNDFQKGDIAEGYSVSREKKESFPLTVTSAQKNPTAFYLCASSISGTGGALETQYFGPGTRLLVL.